One T cell receptor beta chain is described in this entry. Its cognate antigen has yet to be identified. Qualities for individual bases were not recorded, and no much larger clone is one base off. The method was the immunoSEQ multiplex PCR assay. A mixture of 60 forward primers for TCR Vbeta segments and 13 reverse primers for TCR Jbeta segments was used in the multiplex PCR. The CDR3 region of rearranged TCR beta genes was amplified from genomic DNA with a multiplex PCR assay. The Illumina HiSeq System was used to sequence the amplified TCR beta libraries as 87-base-pair reads. As for the original processing: Across the 670 or so repertoires, a later analysis counted tens of millions of unique TCR beta chains, 9.5 million to 12 million of which were shared by at least two donors. Raw reads were error-corrected and collapsed into unique sequences with a nearest-neighbor algorithm that merged closely related sequences to remove PCR and sequencing errors. Alignment of CDR3 sequences to IMGT reference sequences was used to assign V, D and J gene segments. For a sequence to be retained, a match of at least six nucleotides was required to both a V gene segment and a J gene segment. Rearrangements were called productive when the CDR3 lacked stop codons and stayed in frame with V and J; all others were non-productive. CDR3 was defined by IMGT convention, running from the second conserved V-encoded cysteine to the conserved J-encoded phenylalanine. In an earlier analysis of more than 550 of the donors, sequences lacking an unambiguous match to a single V gene segment were excluded. In an earlier analysis of approximately 590 of the donors, a V segment was called functional when productive rearrangements were above 56.7%, and segregating when the standard deviation between donors exceeded 5%. To diagnose cytomegalovirus status from the catalog of TCR beta chain sequences, a statistical classification framework was built. In a later analysis, TCR nucleotide sequences were compared against IMGT/GENE-DB human TR gene sequences so that V and J genes could be assigned. In a later analysis, CDR3 sequences and most-parsimonious VDJ recombination scenarios were assigned using the TCRdist pipeline. In a later analysis, each TCR beta chain was defined by its CDR3 amino acid sequence together with its V-gene family, and reads lacking a unique V-gene family were excluded. As a way to deal with suspected cross-contamination and a sequencing artifact, a later analysis dropped 592 nucleotide sequences that were highly shared and had low generation probability. In a later analysis, a clonal expansion index was calculated for each public chain from normalized within-repertoire ranks of inferred template counts. In a later analysis, generation probabilities were computed using a VDJ recombination model fitted to out-of-frame rearrangements, and the results were checked against IGoR. A later analysis scored TCR-TCR, TCR-HLA and TCR-CMV co-occurrence with hypergeometric tests, applying a repertoire-size bias correction to TCR pairs. To estimate false discovery rates, a later analysis permuted the HLA or CMV assignments 20 times. In a later analysis, co-occurring TCRs were grouped using DBSCAN, and TCRdist sequence similarity was added for clustering within HLA-allele-positive subsets. Co-occurrence clustering excluded repertoires with fewer than 30,000 or more than 120,000 public chains, plus five with anomalous nucleotide sharing. The source is immuneACCESS, and TCRdb retained only in-frame sequences with V and J called. Part of the clones is not carried over; for the studies checked, unresolved V genes explain less than half of this, and the remainder is unexplained. Clone size and V and J calls were adopted from that table, with D and trimming inferred from the DNA. The sample profile shows tens of thousands of clones; over 60% of them were found once. Approximately 23% of the sample rests with the top ten.

The cohort comprised 670 or so healthy bone marrow donors. All cohort members were sampled while nominally healthy, although unrecorded immune exposures were likely present. The donor tested CMV seropositive, placing the donor among the roughly 300 seropositive members of the cohort. Each donor provided a peripheral blood sample, and peripheral blood mononuclear cells were used for TCR beta sequencing. Genomic DNA was extracted from the blood cell samples with the Qiagen DNeasy Blood Extraction Kit. The source of the sample is a study of cytomegalovirus exposure and HLA in healthy donors (dated by TCRdb to about 2017). Regarding the research as a whole: According to an earlier analysis of a few hundred of the donors, about 179 million T cells yielded roughly 110 million unique TCR beta sequences and 276 Gb of sequence data. An early release covering about 600 HLA-typed donors comprised approximately 300 gigabases of sequencing data and 65 million to 100 million unique TCR sequences. Of the approximately 400 genotyped donors, more than 75% were placed in the genetic ancestry cluster associated with self-reported Caucasian donors. The study aimed to test whether signatures of past pathogen exposure could be identified by cataloging public T cell receptors. Using immunosequencing, the study profiled T cell repertoires from 500 to 800 subjects and related those repertoires to cytomegalovirus serostatus. A separate validation cohort of some 130 different subjects was used in addition to the 666-subject first cohort. High-throughput TCR immunosequencing, statistical association of individual TCRs with disease status, and machine learning were combined to predict cytomegalovirus infection status. A later analysis re-analyzed previously published TCR beta repertoires from approximately 670 donors and added high-resolution HLA genotyping to study TCR occurrence patterns. Rather than using new phenotypic data, the later analysis identified candidate immune exposures from TCR beta sequences and from how often those sequences occurred across donors. An earlier analysis of 500 to 750 of the donors applied high-throughput TCR beta sequencing to assess whether each TCR beta V gene segment acted as functional or pseudogenic. Donor age, sex, ethnicity and CMV serostatus were compiled together with the repertoire data. A later genetic analysis took genome-wide SNP genotypes for about 55% of the 666 donors and used that subset as a discovery cohort. All discovery cohort repertoires had been generated on a single sequencing platform. Class I and class II HLA loci were covered by the typing at four-digit resolution. The number of typed donors differed by locus: about 620-640 for A, B, C, DRB1 and DQB1; some 500 for DQA1; some 590 for DPA1; and 400 to 480 for DPB1. Because of strong linkage in the cohort, four or five DR-DQ haplotypes were treated as single units for association and clustering. Among 398 genotyped donors of the cohort, an average of around 250,000 unique TCR beta nucleotide sequences was sequenced per donor, of which about 19% were non-productive. The investigation overall reported the following: In a later analysis, several top co-occurrence clusters were reported to appear linked to parvovirus B19, influenza, CMV and Epstein-Barr virus. A few of the identified cytomegalovirus-associated TCR beta chains were confirmed in vitro to be specific for cytomegalovirus antigens. According to a later analysis, most CMV-associated TCR beta chains appeared to be HLA-restricted, and the HLA associations seemed to be driven largely by CMV exposure. A later analysis found that HLA-associated TCR beta chains were more clonally expanded and had lower generation probabilities than equally common non-associated chains. A later analysis associated about 17,000 TCR beta sequences with specific HLA alleles at a false discovery rate of 0.05. The only immune exposure information available for the cohort was CMV serostatus. The authors suggested that the approach could potentially be extended to other disease states and immunological phenotypes. Compared with the approximately 720-donor mean, donors in an Asian-associated ancestry cluster had fewer N-insertions in productive TCRs, according to a later genetic analysis. Assigning TCR associations to individual alleles was difficult when HLA alleles, especially DR and DQ, strongly co-occurred. The study gave a list of some 150 TCR beta chains associated with cytomegalovirus. Cytomegalovirus status was reported to be diagnosed by the classifier with high specificity and sensitivity in both the original and validation cohorts. The presence/absence analyses assumed that sequencing depth was roughly uniform across donors, and that assumption may not be true. Roughly 15 rarely observed V segments, including chromosome 9 orphons, were excluded from the earlier analysis of a few hundred of the donors because counts were too low. A later analysis found that TCR association rates varied across HLA loci, with DRB1 alleles showing the most associated TCRs and HLA-C alleles the fewest. A further reported finding was that TCR beta sequences accurately predicted the HLA-A and HLA-B alleles for most subjects in the first cohort. Most TCR sequences were observed very rarely across donors, whereas some public TCRs were present in many individuals. Broadly in line with IMGT annotations, most TCR beta V segments showed up in productive rearrangements about 90% or about 30% of the time in an earlier analysis of several hundred of the donors. V-gene and J-gene trimming of TCR beta chains was associated with a missense DCLRE1C variant in a later genetic analysis, and the association was replicated in an independent cohort. This cohort had only TCR beta chains sequenced, and the lack of alpha or paired-chain data limited which features could be detected. Because HLA typing was missing for some donors at each locus, association tests included only the typed subset. Correlated functional status among segregating V segments might be attributable to linkage disequilibrium, but an unknown experimental factor could not be ruled out. Some IMGT-functional V segments, including TRBV6-2 and TRBV6-3, could not be told apart with the 87-base-pair reads, so those segments were excluded. The sequencing pipeline was judged likely to have produced a cluster of highly shared sequence variants as a technical artifact.

The CDR3 covers 15 residues, taking in both the cysteine and the phenylalanine. Only CDR3 DNA is held: 45 bases, read in frame from base 1. V and J are trimmed by 4 bases and 0 bases, and the gene matches miss 6 bases of the junction. Taken from the germline V gene, the CDR1 and CDR2 loops are SGHDT and YYEEEE. The V gene is TRBV5-6 and the J gene is TRBJ2-5; 7 bases in the middle match TRBD2. Material for sequencing was PBMCs. This receptor was obtained from a man between 45 and 60 years old in good health and CMV-seropositive. The CDR3 corresponds to CASSAGTTYQETQYF. The DNA is TGTGCCAGCAGCGCAGGGACTACGTACCAAGAGACCCAGTACTTC.